The clone carrying this T cell receptor (beta chain) was detected only a few times. The antigen is not known. The CDR3 length is 14 residues. Germline values: CDR1 MNHNS, CDR2 SASEGT. Between the trimmed V and J ends, which lost 5 bases and 0 bases, there was a span of 9 bases. The sample comes from a study of shared clonotypes between healthy human individuals. Study-wide findings and caveats: It was expected that sequencing depth would affect clonotype sharing among donors.

Data came from immunoSEQ multiplex PCR; TCRdb stores just in-frame clones and leaves some out. The sample lists hundreds of thousands of clones, about 76% occurring once. The origin of this receptor is a woman aged 40 to 50 in good health. Some clones in this sample may be carry-over from other donors' samples. Sequencing input: PBMCs. The chain uses TRBV6-1 and TRBJ2-3, with D perhaps matching TRBD2 (6 bases). CDR3 sequence (DNA): TGTGCCAGCAGTCGGGGGTCGAGCACAGATACGCAGTATTTT. Translation gives CASSRGSSTDTQYF.